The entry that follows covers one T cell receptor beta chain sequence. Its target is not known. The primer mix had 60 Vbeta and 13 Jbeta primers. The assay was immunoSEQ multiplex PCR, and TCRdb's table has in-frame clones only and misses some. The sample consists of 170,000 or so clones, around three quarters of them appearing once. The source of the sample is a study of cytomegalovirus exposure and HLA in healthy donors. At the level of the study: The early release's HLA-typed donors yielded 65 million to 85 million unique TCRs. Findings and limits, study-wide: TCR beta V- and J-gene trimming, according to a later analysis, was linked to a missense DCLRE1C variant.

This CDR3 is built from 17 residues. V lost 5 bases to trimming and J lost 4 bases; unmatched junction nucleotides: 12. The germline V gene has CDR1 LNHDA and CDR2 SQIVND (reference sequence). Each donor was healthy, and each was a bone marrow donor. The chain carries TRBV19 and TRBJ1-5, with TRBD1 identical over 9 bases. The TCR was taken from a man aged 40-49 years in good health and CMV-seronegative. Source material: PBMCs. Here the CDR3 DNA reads TGTGCCAGTAGTCTTCTACGCCAGGGACAGGGAAATCAGCCCCAGCATTTT. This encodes CASSLLRQGQGNQPQHF.